The 13 T cell receptor beta chains in this list originate from one sample, sequenced in a study of neurological immune-mediated disorders. A single record per CDR3 protein comes from TCRdb applying MiXCR to the 5' RACE reads. The sample has 35,000 to 45,000 distinct CDR3 sequences; under 7.5% are singletons. Sequencing used PBMCs. These receptors were obtained from a woman aged 40 to 50 in good health.

Within the sample, this clonotype is medium-sized (0.01 to 0.1%). The chain joins TRBV10-1 to TRBJ2-2, with 12 bases identical to TRBD1. The CDR3 has 16 amino acids. The J segment lost 7 bases and the V segment lost 5 bases, leaving 8 bases of the junction unmatched. Germline V gives CDR1 WNHNN, CDR2 SYGVQD (reference sequence). The CDR3 DNA sequence: TGCGCCAGCAGTATCTCCGGGACAGGGGGCCACGGGGAGCTGTTTTTT. Its translation: CASSISGTGGHGELFF.

This clonotype was counted at least ten times. This chain connects TRBV5-1 to TRBJ2-2; D call uncertain. CDR1 is SGHRS, CDR2 YFSETQ, per germline. CDR3 size: 14 residues. Trimming removed 0 bases from V and 7 bases from J, with 10 bases in between. For the CDR3, the DNA is TGCGCCAGCAGCTTGGCCGTATCAGGCGGGGAGCTGTTTTTT. Its translation: CASSLAVSGGELFF.

This clonotype appeared many times. This chain connects TRBV6-5 to TRBJ1-1, with D uncertain. CDR3 length: 14 residues. Per germline, CDR1 MNHEY and CDR2 SVGAGI. V gave up 0 bases and J gave up 4 bases, with 9 bases separating them. CDR3 protein: CASSYSREATEAFF. CDR3 bases: TGTGCCAGCAGTTACTCGCGGGAGGCCACTGAAGCTTTCTTT.

The table lists this clonotype with many counts. The chain joins TRBV27 to TRBJ2-1; either TRBD1 or TRBD2 may fit D (5 bases each). Germline V gene data show CDR1 as MNHEY and CDR2 as SMNVEV (reference sequence). This CDR3 region has 13 residues. Deletions cut 8 bases from V and 7 bases from J, with 15 bases between. The CDR3 DNA sequence: TGTGCCAGCGCCCAACGAGGGGAAAATGAGCAGTTCTTC. It encodes CASAQRGENEQFF.

In its sample, this clonotype was seen many times. The J gene is TRBJ1-2, the V gene TRBV20-1, with a tentative D call TRBD1 (5 bases). Germline-derived CDR1 and CDR2 are DFQATT and SNEGSKA (reference sequence). Trimming left V 5 bases short and J 2 bases short, with 15 bases between. The CDR3 is 14 residues long. This CDR3 reads CSALDGGTNYGYTF. The CDR3 bases are TGCAGTGCTCTAGACGGAGGGACCAACTATGGCTACACCTTC.

This clonotype was counted ten times or more. This sequence joins TRBV28 and TRBJ2-5, with 7 nucleotides matching TRBD2. The V segment lost 4 bases and the J segment 1 base; nucleotides outside the gene matches: 9. The germline gives CDR1 MDHEN, CDR2 SYDVKM. CDR3 length: 16 residues. The CDR3 protein is CASSSREAGLQETQYF. CDR3 DNA: TGTGCCAGCAGTTCCCGTGAAGCGGGGCTCCAAGAGACCCAGTACTTC.

There are many counts of this clonotype. The chain carries TRBV4-2 and TRBJ2-7; TRBD2 matches at 14 bases. The CDR3 has 18 residues. Per germline, CDR1 LGHNA and CDR2 YNFKEQ. V gave up 4 bases and J gave up 5 bases; unmatched junction bases: 13. CDR3: CASSPGTSGSVRSNEQYF. The CDR3 DNA reads TGTGCCAGCAGCCCTGGGACTAGCGGGAGTGTACGAAGTAACGAGCAGTACTTC.

This clonotype was counted many times. This chain joins TRBV5-4 and TRBJ2-3; 13 bases align to TRBD2. Losses at the gene ends were 4 bases for V and 0 bases for J; bases not matched to a gene: 5. Germline CDR1 is SGHNT and CDR2 is YYREEE (reference sequence). This CDR3 is built from 17 residues. The CDR3 DNA sequence: TGTGCCAGCAGCCCCGGGGGACTAGCGGGGAGCACAGATACGCAGTATTTT. It is translated as CASSPGGLAGSTDTQYF. The variable domain in full, with the rest retrieved from reference TRBV5-4 and TRBJ2-3, is ETGVTQSPTHLIKTRGQQVTLRCSSQSGHNTVSWYQQALGQGPQFIFQYYREEENGRGNFPPRFSGLQFPNYSSELNVNALELDDSALYLCASSPGGLAGSTDTQYFGPGTRLTVL.

This clonotype was seen repeatedly, ten times or more. The chain is built from TRBV30 and TRBJ1-5, with D perhaps matching TRBD1 (5 bases). The CDR3 has 15 residues. V was pared by 0 bases and J by 7 bases, with 16 bases between. The germline CDR1 and CDR2 sequences are GTSNPN and SVGIG (reference sequence). The CDR3 here is CAWSVRFRERQPQHF. CDR3 sequence (DNA): TGTGCCTGGAGTGTAAGGTTCAGGGAAAGACAGCCCCAGCATTTT. Variable domain in full (rest from reference TRBV30 and TRBJ1-5): SQTIHQWPATLVQPVGSPLSLECTVEGTSNPNLYWYRQAAGRGLQLLFYSVGIGQISSEVPQNLSASRPQDRQFILSSKKLLLSDSGFYLCAWSVRFRERQPQHFGDGTRLSIL.

The sample holds many counts of this clonotype. The chain uses TRBV15 and TRBJ1-5, with D maybe TRBD1 (6 bases). The ends were cut back, 3 bases at V and 7 bases at J, with 22 bases in the middle. The CDR3 extends over 17 amino acids. Germline-derived CDR1 and CDR2 are LNHNV and YYDKDF (reference sequence). CDR3 coding DNA: TGTGCCACCAGCAGGGTTCCAAACAGGGAAGGAAGGCAGCCCCAGCATTTT. Translated, it gives CATSRVPNREGRQPQHF.

To note about this clonotype: This clone may be a read error of a much larger clone one base away. This rearrangement joins TRBV5-1 to TRBJ1-1; D ambiguous. The V gene's germline CDR1 is SGHRS and CDR2 YFSETQ. V lost 1 base and J 1 base, leaving 11 bases between the germline ends. The CDR3 is 15 residues long. In DNA form, the CDR3 reads TGCGCCAGCAGCTTGTTGCAGGAGCCGAACACTGAAGCTTTCTTT. As protein: CASSLLQEPNTEAFF.

On this clonotype itself: A much larger clone differs by one base, so this may be a read error. The chain is built from TRBV5-1 and TRBJ2-3, with 7 bases lining up with TRBD1. Per the germline V gene, CDR1 is SGHRS and CDR2 is YFSETQ. The CDR3 length is 14 residues. The CDR3 DNA is TGCTCCAGCAGCTTCGGGACAGTCACAGATACGCAGTATTTT. It codes for CSSSFGTVTDTQYF.

In its sample, this clonotype was seen many times. V and J are TRBV2 and TRBJ2-1, with 8 bases fitting TRBD2. Germline V gives CDR1 SNHLY, CDR2 FYNNEI. The CDR3 contains 15 residues. With 2 bases clipped from V and 7 bases from J, the junction kept 7 bases outside the gene matches. The CDR3 loop reads CASSERGGLGNEQFF. Written as DNA, the CDR3 is TGTGCCAGCAGTGAACGGGGGGGCCTTGGGAATGAGCAGTTCTTC.